This section outlines one TCR beta chain sequence together with its context. Source study methods: It was from reference gene primer amplification that nucleated cell counts were estimated. This table comes from immunoSEQ multiplex PCR, and its TCRdb copy is limited to in-frame clones, with some not included. V and J calls and clone size are given by that table; D and trimming were obtained from the DNA. The sample shows over 20,000 clones, about 89% of them seen only once. This CDR3 is 13 amino acids long. Germline CDR1 is LGHDT and CDR2 is YNNKEL (reference sequence). Trimming took off 3 bases at V and 8 bases at J, with 8 bases between the two ends. The sample originates from a study of blood T cell repertoires in COVID-19. Overall study context: Spain, Italy and the United States supplied samples that represented acute and convalescent COVID-19. The analysed material was cDNA or gDNA that came from T cells, B-cell-depleted T cells, or PBMCs.

The gene calls are TRBV3-1 (or the pseudogene TRBV3-2) and TRBJ1-6; perhaps TRBD1 as D (6 bases). This TCR was sampled from a man between 70 and 80 years old with acute or convalescent COVID-19. The material sequenced was peripheral blood. DNA of the CDR3: TGTGCCAGCAGCCAGAACAGGGATTCACCCCTCCACTTT. Protein: CASSQNRDSPLHF.